This T cell receptor beta chain was documented in a study of identical twins. Study findings and constraints: Cord blood's abundant beta clonotypes had fewer insertions, unlike memory repertoires. Twins shared out-of-frame alpha sequences with excess low generation probability. Sharing of beta out-of-frame sequences by twins showed a weaker excess.

In regard to this clonotype: Its antigen remains unidentified.

With no exceptions, donors were healthy Caucasians. TCRdb re-derived calls from the 5' RACE reads in MiXCR, one entry per CDR3 protein. The data contain 1.5 million or so distinct CDR3 sequences, around 29% of them singletons. Germline CDR1 is MNHNY and CDR2 is SVGAGI (reference sequence). V was cut by 7 bases and J by 0 bases, with 11 bases left in between. The CDR3 length is 14 residues. This sequence joins TRBV6-6 and TRBJ2-3; D possibly uses TRBD1 or TRBD2 (5 bases each). The sequenced sample was cord blood. This clonotype was obtained from a newborn girl in good health. CDR3 in amino acids: CASTRDRSTDTQYF. In DNA form, the CDR3 reads TGTGCCAGCACCCGGGACCGTAGCACAGATACGCAGTATTTT.